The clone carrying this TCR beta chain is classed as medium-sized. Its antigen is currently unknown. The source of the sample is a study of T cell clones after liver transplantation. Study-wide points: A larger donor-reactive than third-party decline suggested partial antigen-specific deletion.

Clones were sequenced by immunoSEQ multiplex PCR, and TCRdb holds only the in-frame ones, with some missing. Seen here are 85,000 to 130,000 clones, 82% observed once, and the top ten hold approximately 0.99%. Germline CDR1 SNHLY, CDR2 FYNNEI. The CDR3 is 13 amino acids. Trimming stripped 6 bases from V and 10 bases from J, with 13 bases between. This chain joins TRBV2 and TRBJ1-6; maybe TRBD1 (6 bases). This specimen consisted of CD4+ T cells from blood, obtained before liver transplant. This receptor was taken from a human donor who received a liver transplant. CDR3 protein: CASRPRGRSPLHF. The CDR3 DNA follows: TGTGCCAGCAGGCCCAGGGGACGGTCACCCCTCCACTTT. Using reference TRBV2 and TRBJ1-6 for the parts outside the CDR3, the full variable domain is EPEVTQTPSHQVTQMGQEVILRCVPISNHLYFYWYRQILGQKVEFLVSFYNNEISEKSEIFDDQFSVERPDGSNFTLKIRSTKLEDSAMYFCASRPRGRSPLHFGNGTRLTVT.